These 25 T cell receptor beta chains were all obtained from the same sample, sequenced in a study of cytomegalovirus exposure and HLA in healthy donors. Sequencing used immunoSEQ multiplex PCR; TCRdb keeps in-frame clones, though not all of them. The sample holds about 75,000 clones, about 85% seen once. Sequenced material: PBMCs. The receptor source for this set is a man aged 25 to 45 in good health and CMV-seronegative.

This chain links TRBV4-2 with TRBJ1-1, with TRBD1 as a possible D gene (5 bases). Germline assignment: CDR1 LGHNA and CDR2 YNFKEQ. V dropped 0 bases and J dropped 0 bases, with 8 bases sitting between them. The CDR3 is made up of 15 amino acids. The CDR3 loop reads CASSQEEGLNTEAFF. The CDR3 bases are TGTGCCAGCAGCCAAGAGGAGGGGCTGAACACTGAAGCTTTCTTT.

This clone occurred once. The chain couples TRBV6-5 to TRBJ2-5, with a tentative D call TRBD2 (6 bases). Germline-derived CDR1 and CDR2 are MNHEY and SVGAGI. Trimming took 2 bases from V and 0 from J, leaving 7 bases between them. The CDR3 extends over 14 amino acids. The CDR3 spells CASSYGGYQETQYF. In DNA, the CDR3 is TGTGCCAGCAGTTACGGGGGGTACCAAGAGACCCAGTACTTC.

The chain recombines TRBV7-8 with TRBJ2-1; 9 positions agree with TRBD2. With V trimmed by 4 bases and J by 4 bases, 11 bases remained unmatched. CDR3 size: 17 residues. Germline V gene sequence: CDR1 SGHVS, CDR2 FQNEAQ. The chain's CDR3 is CASSSHRTSEKYNEQFF. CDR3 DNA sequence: TGTGCCAGCAGCTCACACCGGACTAGCGAGAAATACAATGAGCAGTTCTTC.

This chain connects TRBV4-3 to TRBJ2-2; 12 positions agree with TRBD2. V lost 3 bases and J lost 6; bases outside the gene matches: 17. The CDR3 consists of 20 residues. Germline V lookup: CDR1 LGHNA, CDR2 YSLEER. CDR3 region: CASSHTILAGGPREAGELFF. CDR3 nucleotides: TGCGCCAGCAGCCACACTATTCTAGCGGGGGGGCCTCGGGAGGCCGGGGAGCTGTTTTTT.

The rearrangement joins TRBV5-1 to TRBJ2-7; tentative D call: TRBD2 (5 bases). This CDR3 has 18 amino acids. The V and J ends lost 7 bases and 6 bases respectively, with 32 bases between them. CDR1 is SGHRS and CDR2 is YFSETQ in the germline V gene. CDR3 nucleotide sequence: TGCGCCAGCCCCCCCTACGATATCCAGCGGAGAGTTCGGAGCGAGCAGTACGTC. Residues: CASPPYDIQRRVRSEQYV.

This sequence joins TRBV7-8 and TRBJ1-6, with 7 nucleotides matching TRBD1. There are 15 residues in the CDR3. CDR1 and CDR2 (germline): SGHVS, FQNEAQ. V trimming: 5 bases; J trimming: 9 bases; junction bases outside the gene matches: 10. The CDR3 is CASSLPTYRGSPLHF. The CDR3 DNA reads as TGTGCCAGCAGCCTACCAACTTACAGGGGTTCACCCCTCCACTTT.

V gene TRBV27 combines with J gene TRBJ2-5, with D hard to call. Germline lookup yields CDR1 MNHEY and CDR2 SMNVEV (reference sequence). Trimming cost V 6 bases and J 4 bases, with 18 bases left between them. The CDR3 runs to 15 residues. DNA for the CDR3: TGTGCCAGCAGCCCCGGCGGAATAAACCCAGAGACCCAGTACTTC. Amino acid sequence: CASSPGGINPETQYF.

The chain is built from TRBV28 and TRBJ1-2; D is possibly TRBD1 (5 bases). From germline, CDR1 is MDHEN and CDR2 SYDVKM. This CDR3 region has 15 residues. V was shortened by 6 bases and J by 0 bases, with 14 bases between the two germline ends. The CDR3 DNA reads TGTGCCAGCAGACCAGGGCCAGGGACTAACTATGGCTACACCTTC. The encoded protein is CASRPGPGTNYGYTF.

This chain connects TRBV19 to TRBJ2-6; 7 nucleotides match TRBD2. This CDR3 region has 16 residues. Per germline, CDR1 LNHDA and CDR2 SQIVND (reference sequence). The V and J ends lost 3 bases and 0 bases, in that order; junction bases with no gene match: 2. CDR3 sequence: CASSIGGGSGANVLTF. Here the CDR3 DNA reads TGTGCCAGTAGTATTGGGGGGGGCTCTGGGGCCAACGTCCTGACTTTC.

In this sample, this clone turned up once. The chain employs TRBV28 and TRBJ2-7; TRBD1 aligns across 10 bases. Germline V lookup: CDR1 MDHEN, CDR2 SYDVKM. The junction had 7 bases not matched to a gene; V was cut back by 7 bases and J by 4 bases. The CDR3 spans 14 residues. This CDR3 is CASTLTGGLYEQYF. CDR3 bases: TGTGCCAGCACATTGACAGGGGGCTTGTACGAGCAGTACTTC.

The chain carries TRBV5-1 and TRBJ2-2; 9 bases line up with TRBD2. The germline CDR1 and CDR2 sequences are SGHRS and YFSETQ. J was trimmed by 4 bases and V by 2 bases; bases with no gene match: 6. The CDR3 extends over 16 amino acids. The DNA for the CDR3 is TGCGCCAGCAGCTTCTCGGCGGGGGGGCTCACCGGGGAGCTGTTTTTT. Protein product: CASSFSAGGLTGELFF. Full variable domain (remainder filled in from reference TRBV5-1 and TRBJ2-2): KAGVTQTPRYLIKTRGQQVTLSCSPISGHRSVSWYQQTPGQGLQFLFEYFSETQRNKGNFPGRFSGRQFSNSRSEMNVSTLELGDSALYLCASSFSAGGLTGELFFGEGSRLTVL.

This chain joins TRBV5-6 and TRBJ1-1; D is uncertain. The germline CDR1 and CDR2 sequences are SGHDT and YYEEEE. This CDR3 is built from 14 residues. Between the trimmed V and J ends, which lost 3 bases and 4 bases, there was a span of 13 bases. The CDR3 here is CASSSPGESTEAFF. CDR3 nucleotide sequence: TGTGCCAGCAGCTCCCCCGGGGAGAGCACTGAAGCTTTCTTT.

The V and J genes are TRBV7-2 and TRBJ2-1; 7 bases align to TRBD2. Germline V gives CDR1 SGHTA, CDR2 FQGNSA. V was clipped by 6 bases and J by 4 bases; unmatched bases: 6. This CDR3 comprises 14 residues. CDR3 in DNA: TGTGCCAGCAGTTCCGGGACTATATACAATGAGCAGTTCTTC. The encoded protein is CASSSGTIYNEQFF.

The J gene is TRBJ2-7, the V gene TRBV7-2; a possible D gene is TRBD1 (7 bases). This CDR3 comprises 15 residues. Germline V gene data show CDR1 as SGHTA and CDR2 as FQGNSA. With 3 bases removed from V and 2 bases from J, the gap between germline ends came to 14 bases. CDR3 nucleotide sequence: TGTGCCAGCAGCTTCGGTGGGGGGACAGCCTACGAGCAGTACGTC. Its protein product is CASSFGGGTAYEQYV.

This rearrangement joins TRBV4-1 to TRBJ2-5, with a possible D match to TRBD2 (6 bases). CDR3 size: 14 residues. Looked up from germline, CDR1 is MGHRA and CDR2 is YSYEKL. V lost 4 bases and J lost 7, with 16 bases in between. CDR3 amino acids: CASSPMEGSMTQYF. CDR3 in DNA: TGCGCCAGCAGCCCCATGGAGGGGAGTATGACCCAGTACTTC.

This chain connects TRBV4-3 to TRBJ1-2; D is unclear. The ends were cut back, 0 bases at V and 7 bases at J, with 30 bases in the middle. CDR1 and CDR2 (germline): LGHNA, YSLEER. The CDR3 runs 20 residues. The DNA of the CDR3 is TGCGCCAGCAGCCAAGATAGTATAGTAGGAATGTACGGGATAGAAGGTGGCTACACCTTC. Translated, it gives CASSQDSIVGMYGIEGGYTF.

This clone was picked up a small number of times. The CDR3 DNA follows: TGTGCCAGCGGAAGGACAGGGCAGTCCTACGAGCAGTACGTC. The encoded protein is CASGRTGQSYEQYV. The chain is built from TRBV27 and TRBJ2-7; 8 bases agree with TRBD1. J gave up 1 base and V 8 bases, and 7 bases lay outside the gene matches. CDR1 and CDR2 (germline): MNHEY, SMNVEV (reference sequence). There are 14 residues in the CDR3.

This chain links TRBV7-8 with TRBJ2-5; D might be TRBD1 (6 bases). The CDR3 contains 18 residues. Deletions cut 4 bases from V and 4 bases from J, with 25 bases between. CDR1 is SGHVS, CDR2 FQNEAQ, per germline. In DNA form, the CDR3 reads TGTGCCAGCAGCTCCCGAAGATCAGGGGTGGTTAGGGGAGAGACCCAGTACTTC. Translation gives CASSSRRSGVVRGETQYF.

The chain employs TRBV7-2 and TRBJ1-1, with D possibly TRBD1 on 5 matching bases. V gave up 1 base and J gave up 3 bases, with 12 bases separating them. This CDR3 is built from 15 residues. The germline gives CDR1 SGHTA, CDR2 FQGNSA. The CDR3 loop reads CASSLDYSGDTEAFF. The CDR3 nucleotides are TGTGCCAGCAGCTTAGATTATTCGGGGGACACTGAAGCTTTCTTT.

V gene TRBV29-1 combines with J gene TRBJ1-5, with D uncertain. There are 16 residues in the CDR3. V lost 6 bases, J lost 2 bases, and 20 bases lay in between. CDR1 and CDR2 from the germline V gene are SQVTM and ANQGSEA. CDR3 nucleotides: TGCAGCGTGGCCCTTTCGGGGAACGGAGGCAATCAGCCCCAGCATTTT. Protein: CSVALSGNGGNQPQHF.

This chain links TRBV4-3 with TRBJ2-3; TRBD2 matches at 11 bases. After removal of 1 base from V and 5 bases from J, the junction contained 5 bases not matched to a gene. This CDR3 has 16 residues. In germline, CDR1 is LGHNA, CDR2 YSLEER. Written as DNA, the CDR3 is TGCGCCAGCAGCCAAGTAGCGGGAGGGCTGGGAGATACGCAGTATTTT. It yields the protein CASSQVAGGLGDTQYF.

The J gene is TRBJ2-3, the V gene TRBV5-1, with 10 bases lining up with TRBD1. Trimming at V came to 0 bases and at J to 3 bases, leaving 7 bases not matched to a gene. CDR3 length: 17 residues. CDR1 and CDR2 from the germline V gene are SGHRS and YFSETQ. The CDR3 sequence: CASSLGATGGRTDTQYF. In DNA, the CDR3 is TGCGCCAGCAGCTTGGGGGCGACAGGGGGCAGGACAGATACGCAGTATTTT.

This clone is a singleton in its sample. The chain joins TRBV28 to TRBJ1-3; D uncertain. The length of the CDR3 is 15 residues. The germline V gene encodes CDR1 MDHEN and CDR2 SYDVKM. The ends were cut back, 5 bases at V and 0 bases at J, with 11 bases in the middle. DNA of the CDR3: TGTGCCAGCAGTCGTGACGGGATCTCTGGAAACACCATATATTTT. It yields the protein CASSRDGISGNTIYF.

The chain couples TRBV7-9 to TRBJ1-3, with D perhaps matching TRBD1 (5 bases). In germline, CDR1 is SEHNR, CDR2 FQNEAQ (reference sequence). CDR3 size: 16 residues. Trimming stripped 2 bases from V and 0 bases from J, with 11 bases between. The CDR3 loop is CASSLRTLLSGNTIYF. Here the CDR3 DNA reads TGTGCCAGCAGCTTAAGGACACTCCTCTCTGGAAACACCATATATTTT. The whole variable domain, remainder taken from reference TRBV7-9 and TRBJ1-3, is DTGVSQNPRHKITKRGQNVTFRCDPISEHNRLYWYRQTLGQGPEFLTYFQNEAQLEKSRLLSDRFSAERPKGSFSTLEIQRTEQGDSAMYLCASSLRTLLSGNTIYFGEGSWLTVV.

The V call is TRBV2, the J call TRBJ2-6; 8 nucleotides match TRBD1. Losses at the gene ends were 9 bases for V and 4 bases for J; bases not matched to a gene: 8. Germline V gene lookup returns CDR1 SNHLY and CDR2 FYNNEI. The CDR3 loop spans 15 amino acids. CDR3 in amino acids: CASGQGATGANVLTF. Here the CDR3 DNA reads TGTGCCAGTGGACAGGGAGCAACGGGGGCCAACGTCCTGACTTTC.